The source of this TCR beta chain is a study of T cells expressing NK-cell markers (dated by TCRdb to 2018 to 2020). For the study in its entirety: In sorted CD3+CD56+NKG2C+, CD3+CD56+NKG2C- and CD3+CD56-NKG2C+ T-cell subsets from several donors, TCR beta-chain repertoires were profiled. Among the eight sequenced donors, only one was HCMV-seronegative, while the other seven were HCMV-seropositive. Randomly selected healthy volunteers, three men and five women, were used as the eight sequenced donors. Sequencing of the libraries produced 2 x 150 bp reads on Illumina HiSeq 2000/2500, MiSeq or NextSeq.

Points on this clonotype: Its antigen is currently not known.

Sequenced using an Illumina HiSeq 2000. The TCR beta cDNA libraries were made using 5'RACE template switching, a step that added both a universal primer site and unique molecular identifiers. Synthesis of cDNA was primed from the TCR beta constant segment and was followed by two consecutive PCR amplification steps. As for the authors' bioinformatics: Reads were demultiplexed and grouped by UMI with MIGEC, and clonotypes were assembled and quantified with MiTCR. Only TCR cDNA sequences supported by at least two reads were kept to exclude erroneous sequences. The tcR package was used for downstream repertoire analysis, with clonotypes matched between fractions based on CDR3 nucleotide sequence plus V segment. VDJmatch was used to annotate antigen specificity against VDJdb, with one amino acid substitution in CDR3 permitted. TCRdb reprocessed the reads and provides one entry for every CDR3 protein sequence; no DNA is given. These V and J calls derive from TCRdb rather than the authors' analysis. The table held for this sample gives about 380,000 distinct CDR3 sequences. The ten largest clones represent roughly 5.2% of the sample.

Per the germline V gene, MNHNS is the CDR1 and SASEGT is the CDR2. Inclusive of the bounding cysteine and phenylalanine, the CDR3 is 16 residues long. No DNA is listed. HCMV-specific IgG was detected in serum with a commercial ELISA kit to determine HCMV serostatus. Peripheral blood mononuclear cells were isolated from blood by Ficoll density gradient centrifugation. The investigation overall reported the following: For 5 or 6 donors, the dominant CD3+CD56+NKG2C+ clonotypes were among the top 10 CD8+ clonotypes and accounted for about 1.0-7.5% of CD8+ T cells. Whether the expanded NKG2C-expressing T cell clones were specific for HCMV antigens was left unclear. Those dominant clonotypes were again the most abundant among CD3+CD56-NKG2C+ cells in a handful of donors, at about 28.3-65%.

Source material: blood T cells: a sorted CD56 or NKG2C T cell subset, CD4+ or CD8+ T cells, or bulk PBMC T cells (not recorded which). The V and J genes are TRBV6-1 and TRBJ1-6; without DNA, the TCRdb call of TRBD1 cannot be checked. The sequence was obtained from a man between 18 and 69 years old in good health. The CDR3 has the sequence CAKETGVTASNSPLHF.